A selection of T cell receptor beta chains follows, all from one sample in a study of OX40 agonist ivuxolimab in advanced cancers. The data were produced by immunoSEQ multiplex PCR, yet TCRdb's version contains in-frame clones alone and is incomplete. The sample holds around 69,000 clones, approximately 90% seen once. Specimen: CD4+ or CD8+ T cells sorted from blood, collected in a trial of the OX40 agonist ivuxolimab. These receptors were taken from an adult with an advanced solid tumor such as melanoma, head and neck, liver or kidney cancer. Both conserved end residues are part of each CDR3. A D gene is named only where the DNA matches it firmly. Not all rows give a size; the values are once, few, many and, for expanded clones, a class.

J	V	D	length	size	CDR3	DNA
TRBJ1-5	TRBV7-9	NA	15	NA	CASSLEGDGNQPQHF	TGTGCCAGCAGCTTAGAAGGGGATGGCAATCAGCCCCAGCATTTT
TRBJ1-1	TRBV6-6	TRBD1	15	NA	CASSYSTGVNTEAFF	TGTGCCAGCAGTTACTCGACAGGGGTGAACACTGAAGCTTTCTTT
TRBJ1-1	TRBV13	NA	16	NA	CASSPQRGSLNTEAFF	TGTGCCAGCAGCCCCCAGCGGGGCTCCCTGAACACTGAAGCTTTCTTT
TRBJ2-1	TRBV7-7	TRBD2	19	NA	CASSFGTSGGRSSYNEQFF	TGTGCTAGCAGCTTCGGGACTAGCGGGGGCCGTAGCTCCTACAATGAGCAGTTCTTC
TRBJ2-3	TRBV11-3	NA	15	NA	CASSLVSDSTDTQYF	TGTGCCAGCAGCTTAGTAAGCGACAGCACAGATACGCAGTATTTT
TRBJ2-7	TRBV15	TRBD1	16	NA	CATSPSPGQGLNEQYF	TGTGCCACCAGCCCCTCGCCCGGACAGGGGTTGAACGAGCAGTACTTC
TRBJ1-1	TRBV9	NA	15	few	CASSGGLQGHTEAFF	TGTGCCAGCAGCGGCGGATTACAGGGCCACACTGAAGCTTTCTTT
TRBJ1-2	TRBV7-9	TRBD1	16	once	CASSPRQGGGGDGYTF	TGTGCCAGCAGCCCAAGACAGGGCGGGGGAGGAGACGGCTACACCTTC
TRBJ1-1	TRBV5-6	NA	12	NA	CASSTTHTEAFF	TGTGCCAGCAGCACCACCCACACTGAAGCTTTCTTT
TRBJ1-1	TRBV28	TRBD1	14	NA	CASSWTGGNTEAFF	TGTGCCAGCAGTTGGACAGGGGGGAACACTGAAGCTTTCTTT
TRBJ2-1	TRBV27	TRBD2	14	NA	CASSLGGLADEQFF	TGTGCCAGCAGTTTAGGGGGACTAGCGGATGAGCAGTTCTTC
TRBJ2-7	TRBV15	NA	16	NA	CATSSAAEGFAGEQYF	TGTGCCACCAGCAGCGCCGCGGAGGGATTTGCGGGCGAGCAGTACTTC
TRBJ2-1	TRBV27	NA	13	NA	CASSSLLHNEQFF	TGTGCCAGCAGTTCCCTTTTACACAATGAGCAGTTCTTC
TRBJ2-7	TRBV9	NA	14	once	CASSVEGGGDEQYF	TGTGCCAGCAGCGTCGAAGGGGGTGGAGACGAGCAGTACTTC
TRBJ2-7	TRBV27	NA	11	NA	CASSLSGEQYF	TGTGCCAGCAGTTTAAGCGGCGAGCAGTACTTC
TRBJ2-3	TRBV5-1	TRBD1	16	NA	CASSLLDRDRLDTQYF	TGCGCCAGCAGCCTGCTGGACAGGGACCGCCTGGATACGCAGTATTTT
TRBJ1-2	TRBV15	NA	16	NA	CATSRDSRSFVSGYTF	TGTGCCACCAGCAGAGATTCACGGTCCTTCGTGAGTGGCTACACCTTC
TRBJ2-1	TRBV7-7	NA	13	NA	CASSPGEALEQFF	TGTGCTAGCAGCCCTGGAGAGGCCCTTGAGCAGTTCTTC
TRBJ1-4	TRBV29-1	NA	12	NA	CSVQIRNEKLFF	TGCAGCGTGCAAATCCGGAATGAAAAACTGTTTTTT
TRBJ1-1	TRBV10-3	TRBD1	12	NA	CAIRGQGAEAFF	TGTGCCATCAGGGGACAGGGCGCTGAAGCTTTCTTT